The entry that follows covers one T cell receptor beta chain sequence. These data are taken from a study of shared clonotypes between healthy human individuals. Here immunoSEQ multiplex PCR was the method, and the copy in TCRdb shows in-frame clones only, minus some. The sample records more than 1.2 million clones, approximately 98.5% being singletons. V shed 5 bases, J shed 2 bases, and the junction held 12 bases outside the gene matches. Germline V CDR1 and CDR2: SGHDN, FVKESK. CDR3 length: 17 amino acids. The receptor comes from a man aged 25-40 years in good health. The J gene is TRBJ2-1, the V gene TRBV14, with 7 positions matching TRBD2. Sequenced sample: naive CD4+ T cells sorted from blood. The subset: CD45RA+ positively selected. CDR3 residues: CASSKRLPSGTYNEQFF. CDR3 nucleotide sequence: TGTGCCAGCAGCAAACGCCTGCCGAGCGGGACCTACAATGAGCAGTTCTTC. Complete variable domain (other parts from reference TRBV14 and TRBJ2-1): EAGVTQFPSHSVIEKGQTVTLRCDPISGHDNLYWYRRVMGKEIKFLLHFVKESKQDESGMPNNRFLAERTGGTYSTLKVQPAELEDSGVYFCASSKRLPSGTYNEQFFGPGTRLTVL.